The 30 T cell receptor beta chains below come from one sample, sequenced in a study of cytomegalovirus exposure and HLA in healthy donors. Primers included in the PCR were 60 Vbeta and 13 Jbeta primers. Assay used: immunoSEQ multiplex PCR; TCRdb lists only in-frame clones, some missing. Here the sample spans roughly 170,000 clones, 80% being singletons. The sample comprised PBMCs. The receptors stem from a man aged 25-40 years in good health and CMV-seronegative.

The chain carries TRBV28 and TRBJ2-7; D might be TRBD1 (6 bases). This CDR3 contains 12 residues. Germline assignment: CDR1 MDHEN and CDR2 SYDVKM. V shed 7 bases and J shed 3 bases, with 10 bases lying between them. The CDR3 reads CASTEQGYEQYF. For the CDR3, the DNA is TGTGCCAGCACAGAACAGGGCTACGAGCAGTACTTC. Together with reference TRBV28 and TRBJ2-7, the CDR3 gives the full variable domain: DVKVTQSSRYLVKRTGEKVFLECVQDMDHENMFWYRQDPGLGLRLIYFSYDVKMKEKGDIPEGYSVSREKKERFSLILESASTNQTSMYLCASTEQGYEQYFGPGTRLTVT.

The V call is TRBV30, the J call TRBJ1-4; 7 bases agree with TRBD1. Germline CDR1 reads GTSNPN; CDR2 reads SVGIG (reference sequence). V lost 0 bases to trimming and J lost 3 bases; unmatched junction nucleotides: 7. The CDR3 runs 16 residues. CDR3 sequence: CAWSVQQGLANEKLFF. CDR3 in DNA: TGTGCCTGGAGTGTACAACAGGGGTTAGCTAATGAAAAACTGTTTTTT.

The rearrangement joins TRBV15 to TRBJ2-7; a possible D gene is TRBD1 (5 bases). Deletions cut 5 bases from V and 0 bases from J, with 14 bases between. CDR3 size: 15 residues. The germline gives CDR1 LNHNV, CDR2 YYDKDF (reference sequence). The DNA of the CDR3 is TGTGCCACCAGCCGTCTCCAGGGTAGCTCCTACGAGCAGTACTTC. It translates to CATSRLQGSSYEQYF.

As DNA, the CDR3 is TGTGCCAGAGCCCAAGCGGGGGGGGATGACGGCACAGATACGCAGTATTTT. It specifies CARAQAGGDDGTDTQYF. The chain links TRBV2 to TRBJ2-3; 10 nucleotides agree with TRBD2. The V and J ends lost 9 bases and 1 base, in that order; junction bases with no gene match: 13. Per the germline V gene, CDR1 is SNHLY and CDR2 is FYNNEI. The CDR3 has 17 amino acids.

This CDR3 reads CASITAAGGSGADTQYF. As DNA, the CDR3 is TGTGCCAGCATCACTGCTGCCGGCGGGAGCGGTGCAGATACGCAGTATTTT. The chain is built from TRBV28 and TRBJ2-3; TRBD2 aligns across 7 bases. The junction had 17 bases not matched to a gene; V was cut back by 7 bases and J by 4 bases. The CDR3 is 17 residues long. The V gene's germline CDR1 is MDHEN and CDR2 SYDVKM.

The chain combines TRBV29-1 with TRBJ2-2; no clear D gene. The CDR3 loop spans 12 amino acids. Germline loops: CDR1 SQVTM, CDR2 ANQGSEA. The V and J ends lost 7 bases and 6 bases respectively, with 12 bases between them. CDR3 DNA: TGCAGCGCACTGGGCTTCCCCGGGGAGCTGTTTTTT. It is translated as CSALGFPGELFF.

The V gene is TRBV30, the J gene TRBJ2-7; unclear D gene. The germline V and J ends were trimmed by 2 bases and 3 bases, with 14 bases remaining between them. Germline CDR1 and CDR2: GTSNPN and SVGIG (reference sequence). This CDR3 contains 14 residues. The CDR3: CAWSLVYMSYEQYF. The CDR3 coding sequence is TGTGCCTGGAGTCTAGTCTACATGAGCTACGAGCAGTACTTC.

The chain couples TRBV6-1 to TRBJ2-1, with 8 bases matching TRBD2. Germline CDR1 is MNHNS and CDR2 is SASEGT. The CDR3 has 17 residues. After removal of 4 bases from V and 8 bases from J, the junction contained 16 bases not matched to a gene. This CDR3 is CASSGWAAGGSGDEQFF. CDR3 coding DNA: TGTGCCAGCAGTGGATGGGCGGCGGGAGGCTCTGGGGATGAGCAGTTCTTC.

V usage is TRBV4-1 and J usage is TRBJ2-7, with 9 bases that match TRBD2. CDR1 and CDR2 (germline): MGHRA, YSYEKL. The length of the CDR3 is 16 residues. With V trimmed by 1 base and J by 3 bases, 7 bases remained unmatched. This CDR3 reads CASSQGRAGGNYEQYF. DNA for the CDR3: TGCGCCAGCAGCCAAGGGCGAGCGGGAGGAAACTACGAGCAGTACTTC.

Comments on this clone: Compared with germline, one end of the junction differs, possibly owing to a read error. The rearrangement joins TRBV7-9 to TRBJ2-1; 13 nucleotides align to TRBD2. Germline CDR1 reads SEHNR; CDR2 reads FQNEAQ (reference sequence). This CDR3 comprises 16 residues. The CDR3 spells CSSSHGGTSGIYEQFF. The CDR3 nucleotides are TGTTCCAGCAGCCATGGCGGGACTAGCGGGATCTATGAGCAGTTCTTC.

The V gene is TRBV18, the J gene TRBJ1-1, with 7 bases aligning to TRBD1. The CDR3 runs 16 residues. The germline CDR1 and CDR2 sequences are KGHSH and LQKENI. The ends lost 3 bases at V and 7 bases at J; junction bases unmatched: 14. CDR3 nucleotide sequence: TGTGCCAGCTCACCCTCGACAGGGCCAGTCGGAAGTGAAGCTTTCTTT. It yields the protein CASSPSTGPVGSEAFF.

V gene TRBV11-2 combines with J gene TRBJ2-7; 7 bases map to TRBD2. CDR1 is SGHAT, CDR2 FQNNGV, per germline. V trimming: 5 bases; J trimming: 6 bases; junction bases outside the gene matches: 10. The CDR3 covers 14 residues. CDR3 residues: CASSPAGGYGEQYF. CDR3 in DNA: TGTGCCAGCAGCCCTGCCGGGGGGTACGGCGAGCAGTACTTC.

On this clone itself: Other DNA sequences in the same sample also yield this CDR3. The chain has TRBV6-5 and TRBJ1-1; no clear D gene. The CDR3 is made up of 14 amino acids. V lost 2 bases, J lost 3 bases, and 10 bases lay in between. CDR1 and CDR2 from the germline V gene are MNHEY and SVGAGI. CDR3 nucleotides: TGTGCCAGCAGTTACGAGGGTAGGGACACTGAAGCTTTCTTT. This translates into CASSYEGRDTEAFF.

V is TRBV27 and J is TRBJ2-3, with TRBD2 matching over 8 bases. V shed 8 bases and J 4 bases; nucleotides not matched to a gene: 8. The CDR3 totals 14 residues. CDR1 and CDR2 from the germline V gene are MNHEY and SMNVEV (reference sequence). The CDR3 region has the DNA TGTGCCAGCGGGAGCGGGAGTCGCCCAGATACGCAGTATTTT. Amino acid sequence: CASGSGSRPDTQYF.

This clone appeared a single time. The V gene is TRBV28, the J gene TRBJ2-1; 10 nucleotides match TRBD2. The CDR3 spans 15 residues. V gave up 6 bases and J gave up 2 bases; unmatched junction bases: 4. Germline-derived CDR1 and CDR2 are MDHEN and SYDVKM. CDR3 in amino acids: CASSPSGGAYNEQFF. The CDR3 DNA is TGTGCCAGCAGCCCGAGCGGGGGGGCCTACAATGAGCAGTTCTTC.

The J gene is TRBJ2-1, the V gene TRBV5-3, with 8 bases matching TRBD2. TRBV5-3 is an ORF, with its function uncertain. The ends lost 0 bases at V and 5 bases at J; junction bases unmatched: 7. The CDR3 length is 16 residues. CDR3 DNA: TGTGCCAGAAGCTTGGCTCTACGCGGGAGGCACAATGAGCAGTTCTTC. Translated: CARSLALRGRHNEQFF.

This clone was counted a single time. The chain employs TRBV14 and TRBJ2-6; TRBD1 might be the D (6 bases). The CDR3 covers 14 residues. Germline V gene sequence: CDR1 SGHDN, CDR2 FVKESK. Trimming took 2 bases from V and 12 from J, leaving 14 bases between them. The CDR3 nucleotides read TGTGCCAGCAGCCAATTGAGAGGGGGTGGCGTCCTGACTTTC. As protein: CASSQLRGGGVLTF.

The chain couples TRBV7-8 to TRBJ2-2, with TRBD1 matching 7 bases. The J segment lost 5 bases and the V segment lost 6 bases, leaving 12 bases of the junction unmatched. This CDR3 comprises 16 residues. The V gene's germline CDR1 is SGHVS and CDR2 FQNEAQ. CDR3 sequence reads: CASSSPQGKATGELFF. For the CDR3, the DNA is TGTGCCAGCAGTTCCCCACAGGGGAAGGCGACCGGGGAGCTGTTTTTT.

This chain connects TRBV4-3 to TRBJ2-1; 9 positions agree with TRBD2. Germline assignment: CDR1 LGHNA and CDR2 YSLEER. The CDR3 contains 17 residues. V lost 3 bases to trimming and J lost 4 bases; unmatched junction nucleotides: 10. CDR3 protein: CASSQFGRAGGYNEQFF. CDR3 sequence (DNA): TGCGCCAGCAGCCAGTTTGGACGGGCGGGGGGGTACAATGAGCAGTTCTTC.

CDR3 amino acids: CASSLVGQGRNSPLHF. In DNA form, the CDR3 reads TGTGCCAGCAGCTTAGTGGGACAGGGGCGCAATTCACCCCTCCACTTT. The chain uses TRBV7-9 and TRBJ1-6; the match to TRBD1 covers 10 bases. V shed 1 base, J shed 7 bases, and the junction held 4 bases outside the gene matches. The CDR3 loop spans 16 amino acids. Germline lookup yields CDR1 SEHNR and CDR2 FQNEAQ (reference sequence).

The rearrangement uses TRBV7-9 and TRBJ2-5, with 7 positions matching TRBD2. The V gene end was trimmed by 4 bases and the J gene end by 0 bases; junction bases not matched to a gene: 2. The CDR3 length is 14 residues. Germline values: CDR1 SEHNR, CDR2 FQNEAQ (reference sequence). The CDR3 here is CASSSGGYQETQYF. CDR3 DNA sequence: TGTGCCAGCAGCTCCGGGGGGTACCAAGAGACCCAGTACTTC.

The CDR3 here is CASSPPVGGGYNEQFF. In DNA, the CDR3 is TGTGCCAGCTCACCACCGGTCGGGGGAGGGTACAATGAGCAGTTCTTC. The chain carries TRBV18 and TRBJ2-1; TRBD2 agrees at 7 bases. The junction had 6 bases not matched to a gene; V was cut back by 0 bases and J by 4 bases. From germline, CDR1 is KGHSH and CDR2 LQKENI. The CDR3 extends over 16 amino acids.

This clone was recorded a few times. The rearrangement uses TRBV29-1 and TRBJ1-1, with no clear D. CDR1 is SQVTM, CDR2 ANQGSEA, per germline. Trimming took off 3 bases at V and 1 base at J, with 9 bases between the two ends. The CDR3 covers 13 residues. CDR3 DNA sequence: TGCAGCGTTGAGGCCGCGGGGAACACTGAAGCTTTCTTT. This gives the protein CSVEAAGNTEAFF.

The genes are TRBV11-2 and TRBJ1-5, with a possible D match to TRBD1 (5 bases). The CDR3 covers 15 residues. From germline, CDR1 is SGHAT and CDR2 FQNNGV. The V and J ends lost 1 base and 6 bases respectively, with 13 bases between them. CDR3 bases: TGTGCCAGCAGCTTAGCGGCAGGGAGGGGTCAGCCCCAGCATTTT. It codes for CASSLAAGRGQPQHF.

The gene calls are TRBV5-1 and TRBJ1-2, with D unresolved. Germline assignment: CDR1 SGHRS and CDR2 YFSETQ. The V and J ends lost 7 bases and 8 bases respectively, with 12 bases between them. The CDR3 contains 11 residues. The CDR3 loop is CASGGSHGYTF. Here the CDR3 DNA reads TGCGCCAGCGGCGGTTCCCACGGCTACACCTTC.

V usage is TRBV9 and J usage is TRBJ2-2; no clear D. The V end lost 0 bases, the J end lost 4 bases, and 13 bases lay between the germline ends. Germline V gene lookup returns CDR1 SGDLS and CDR2 YYNGEE. The CDR3 sequence is 16 residues long. For the CDR3, the DNA is TGTGCCAGCAGCGTAGCAGGCCAGGCCTTCACCGGGGAGCTGTTTTTT. This translates into CASSVAGQAFTGELFF.

The J gene is TRBJ1-6, the V gene TRBV28; a possible D gene is TRBD1 (6 bases). Germline values: CDR1 MDHEN, CDR2 SYDVKM. V was cut by 8 bases and J by 9 bases, with 20 bases left in between. The CDR3 length is 15 residues. For the CDR3, the DNA is TGTGCCAGCTCAAGCCCGGGGGGCGTAGGTTCACCCCTCCACTTT. Translation gives CASSSPGGVGSPLHF.

This clone came up a few times. CDR3 residues: CATSGPGPFEQFF. As DNA, the CDR3 is TGTGCCACTTCCGGGCCAGGGCCCTTTGAGCAGTTCTTC. This chain connects TRBV10-3 to TRBJ2-1, with a possible D match to TRBD1 (5 bases). The CDR3 loop spans 13 amino acids. The V end lost 10 bases, the J end lost 9 bases, and 19 bases lay between the germline ends. The germline V gene has CDR1 ENHRY and CDR2 SYGVKD.

This clone appeared a few times. The rearrangement uses TRBV7-3 and TRBJ2-3, with D possibly matching TRBD2 (7 bases). Germline V gene sequence: CDR1 SGHTA, CDR2 FQGTGA. Between the trimmed V and J ends, which lost 8 bases and 2 bases, there was a span of 11 bases. The CDR3 is made up of 13 amino acids. In nucleotides, the CDR3 is TGTGCCAGCTCCGGGGGGCCCACAGATACGCAGTATTTT. Translated: CASSGGPTDTQYF. Supplemented by reference TRBV7-3 and TRBJ2-3, the full variable domain reads GAGVSQTPSNKVTEKGKYVELRCDPISGHTALYWYRQSLGQGPEFLIYFQGTGAADDSGLPNDRFFAVRPEGSVSTLKIQRTERGDSAVYLCASSGGPTDTQYFGPGTRLTVL.

This chain joins TRBV28 and TRBJ2-1; 10 bases are a match to TRBD2. CDR1 and CDR2 from the germline V gene are MDHEN and SYDVKM. Germline trimming cut 3 bases from V and 4 bases from J; bases unmatched to any gene: 9. This CDR3 is 17 amino acids long. CDR3 residues: CASSLGSGRDPYNEQFF. CDR3 coding DNA: TGTGCCAGCAGTTTGGGAAGCGGGAGGGATCCTTACAATGAGCAGTTCTTC.